This TCR beta chain was identified in a study of STAT5B mutations in CD4+ large granular lymphocyte leukemia. In the authors' workflow: Lowest detectable productive clonotype frequency was 2.59 x 10-5. Generated by immunoSEQ multiplex PCR, the TCRdb table keeps only in-frame clones and is missing some. That table gives V, J and clone size, and the DNA gave D and trimming. The data show about 36,000 clones, more than 65% seen once. A remark on this clone: Its antigen is as yet unknown.

Germline V gene lookup returns CDR1 SGHAT and CDR2 FQNNGV. The CDR3 extends over 18 amino acids. With V trimmed by 4 bases and J by 0 bases, 10 bases remained unmatched. Points from the study as a whole: Top patient clones used TRBV06 genes more often: 8/27 versus 2/35 in controls.

The sequencing input was CD4+ T cells from blood buffy coats. The sequence was collected from a human donor in good health. This sequence joins TRBV11-2 and TRBJ1-4, with 8 bases that match TRBD1. The CDR3 region has the DNA TGTGCCAGCAGCTCCCGACAGGGGTCCTTTCCAACTAATGAAAAACTGTTTTTT. It encodes CASSSRQGSFPTNEKLFF.